This T cell receptor (beta chain) was profiled in a study of T cell responses to AZD1222 COVID-19 vaccine. Second-dose intervals of approximately 4 or approximately 12 weeks were pooled. Only in-frame clones appear in the TCRdb table, and some are missing; sequencing was by immunoSEQ multiplex PCR. The sample has some 88,000 clones; about nine tenths are singletons. The V end lost 0 bases, the J end lost 3 bases, and 11 bases lay between the germline ends. The CDR3 covers 16 residues. Germline V gives CDR1 LGHDT, CDR2 YNNKEL (reference sequence). In regard to this clone: The antigen is undetermined.

Regarding the study as a whole: The study reported that nearly half of spike-specific TCRs target unmutated variant regions. Across the whole spike, CD4 TCRs peaked at regions 160-218 and 743-854. Repertoires in all cases were sampled only once the peak T cell response had passed.

The clonotype comes from an adult who received the AZD1222 COVID-19 vaccine. J is TRBJ1-4 and V is TRBV3-1 (or the pseudogene TRBV3-2); D is undetermined. The sequencing here drew on peripheral blood, taken 28 days after the second AZD1222 dose. CDR3 DNA sequence: TGTGCCAGCAGCCAAGAGGGGAAGGGTTCTAATGAAAAACTGTTTTTT. Translating it yields CASSQEGKGSNEKLFF.